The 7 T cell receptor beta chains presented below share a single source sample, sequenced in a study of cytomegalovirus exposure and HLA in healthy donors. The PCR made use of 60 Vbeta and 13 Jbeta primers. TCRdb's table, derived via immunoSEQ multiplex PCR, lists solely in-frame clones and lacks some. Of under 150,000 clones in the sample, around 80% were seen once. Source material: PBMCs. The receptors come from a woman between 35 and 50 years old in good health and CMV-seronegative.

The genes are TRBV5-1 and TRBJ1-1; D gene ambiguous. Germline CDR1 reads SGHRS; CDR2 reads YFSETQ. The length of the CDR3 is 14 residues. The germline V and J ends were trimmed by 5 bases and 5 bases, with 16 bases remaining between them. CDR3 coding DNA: TGCGCCAGCAGTCCCGGGTCGACGGGAACTGAAGCTTTCTTT. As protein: CASSPGSTGTEAFF.

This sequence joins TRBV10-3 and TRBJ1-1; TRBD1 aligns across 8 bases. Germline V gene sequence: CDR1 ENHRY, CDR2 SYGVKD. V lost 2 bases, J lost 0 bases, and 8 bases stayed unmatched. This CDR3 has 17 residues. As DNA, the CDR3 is TGTGCCATCAGTGAGCCTGGACAGGGAAGAATGAACACTGAAGCTTTCTTT. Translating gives CAISEPGQGRMNTEAFF.

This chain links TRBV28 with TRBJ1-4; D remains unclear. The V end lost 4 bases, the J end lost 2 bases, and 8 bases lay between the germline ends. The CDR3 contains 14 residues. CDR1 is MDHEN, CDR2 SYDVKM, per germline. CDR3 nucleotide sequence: TGTGCCAGCAGTTCGCCAACTACTAATGAAAAACTGTTTTTT. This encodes CASSSPTTNEKLFF.

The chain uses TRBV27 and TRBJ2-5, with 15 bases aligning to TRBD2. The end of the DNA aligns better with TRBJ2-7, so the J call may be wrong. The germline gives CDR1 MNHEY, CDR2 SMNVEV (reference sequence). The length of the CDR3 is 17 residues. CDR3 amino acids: CASSPRTSGRATYEQYF. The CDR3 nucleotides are TGTGCCAGCAGCCCCCGGACTAGCGGGAGGGCCACCTACGAGCAGTACTTC.

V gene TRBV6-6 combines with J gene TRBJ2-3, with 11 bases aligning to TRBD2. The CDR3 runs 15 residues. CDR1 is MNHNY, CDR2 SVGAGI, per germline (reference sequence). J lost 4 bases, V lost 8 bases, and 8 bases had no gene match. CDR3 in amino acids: CASRISGGAPDTQYF. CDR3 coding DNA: TGTGCCAGCCGGATTAGCGGGGGGGCACCAGATACGCAGTATTTT.

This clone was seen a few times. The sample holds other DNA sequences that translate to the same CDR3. The CDR3 here is CASSLTGLNTEAFF. The CDR3 DNA is TGTGCCAGCAGTTTAACAGGGTTGAACACTGAAGCTTTCTTT. This chain links TRBV6-5 with TRBJ1-1, with D maybe TRBD1 (6 bases). This CDR3 is built from 14 residues. CDR1 is MNHEY, CDR2 SVGAGI, per germline. The ends were cut back, 4 bases at V and 0 bases at J, with 9 bases in the middle.

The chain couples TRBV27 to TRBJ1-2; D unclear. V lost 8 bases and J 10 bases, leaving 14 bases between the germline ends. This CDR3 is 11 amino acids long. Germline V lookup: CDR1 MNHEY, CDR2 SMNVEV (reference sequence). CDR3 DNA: TGTGCCAGCCGCCGCCGGGGTTCCTACACCTTC. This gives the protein CASRRRGSYTF.